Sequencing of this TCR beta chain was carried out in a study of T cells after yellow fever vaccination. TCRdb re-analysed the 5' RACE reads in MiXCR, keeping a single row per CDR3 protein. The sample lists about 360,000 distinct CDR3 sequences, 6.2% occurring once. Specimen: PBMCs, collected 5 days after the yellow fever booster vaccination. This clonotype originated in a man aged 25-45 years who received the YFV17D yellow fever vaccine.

The CDR3 sequence is CASSHSRGYQETQYF. CDR3 coding DNA: TGTGCCAGCAGCCACTCGAGGGGGTACCAAGAGACCCAGTACTTC. The V call is TRBV3-1, the J call TRBJ2-5; weak D call: TRBD1 (6 bases). V was trimmed by 3 bases and J by 0 bases, leaving 11 bases between them. Germline-derived CDR1 and CDR2 are LGHDT and YNNKEL (reference sequence). CDR3 size: 15 residues.